This T cell receptor beta chain was sequenced during a study of cytotoxic CD8 clonotypes in ibrutinib-treated CLL. Study context: Among the samples, the mean was about 260,000 productive templates and 75,000 to 95,000 productive rearrangements.

This CDR3 is 15 amino acids long. Losses at the gene ends were 2 bases for V and 7 bases for J; bases not matched to a gene: 8. Germline V lookup: CDR1 WSHSY, CDR2 SAAADI. This clone was found a few times. The target antigen is unknown. Overall study results and limits: Sustained-remission and progressing patients were not sampled at matched times. Baseline levels of clonality went above those of age-matched healthy donors and moved with circulating CD8+ T-cell counts.

The method was immunoSEQ multiplex PCR; TCRdb's version includes in-frame clones alone and lacks a portion of them. In the table there are about 14,000 clones, 55% to 80% of which are singletons. This specimen consisted of PBMCs, obtained before ibrutinib treatment. This receptor was obtained from a human donor with chronic lymphocytic leukemia. The V and J genes are TRBV10-2 and TRBJ1-5, with 7 nucleotides matching TRBD1. DNA for the CDR3: TGCGCCAGCAGTGAGGTGGGACAGTCGTACCAGCCCCAGCATTTT. Translated: CASSEVGQSYQPQHF.